This TCR beta chain was recorded in a study of OX40 agonist ivuxolimab in advanced cancers. Across the study: Intravenous ivuxolimab was administered to patients every 2 weeks at 0.01 to 10 mg/kg.

Study-wide results and caveats: At doses 0.1 to 3.0 mg/kg, CD4+ and CD8+ clones expanded. There were, on average, more expanded clones in CD8+ T cells than in CD4+.

The assay was immunoSEQ multiplex PCR, and TCRdb's table has in-frame clones only and misses some. The table lists roughly 75,000 clones, about nine tenths of them singletons, with 2.8% in the top ten. A word on this clone: The antigen remains unidentified.

Trimming removed 3 bases at V and 8 bases at J, with 8 bases between. This CDR3 region has 12 residues. Germline CDR1 is WSHSY and CDR2 is SAAADI. J is TRBJ2-1 and V is TRBV10-2; tentatively, D is TRBD1 or TRBD2 (5 bases each). The sample consisted of CD4+ or CD8+ T cells sorted from blood, taken in a trial of the OX40 agonist ivuxolimab. This TCR derives from an adult with an advanced solid tumor such as melanoma, head and neck, liver or kidney cancer. This chain's CDR3 is CASSERGDEQFF. CDR3 nucleotide sequence: TGCGCCAGCAGTGAAAGGGGAGATGAGCAGTTCTTC.